This T cell receptor beta chain was profiled in a study of blood T cell repertoires in COVID-19. TCRdb's table, derived via immunoSEQ multiplex PCR, lists solely in-frame clones and lacks some. Among 63,000 or so clones listed, approximately 90% were seen once. The source of this sequence is a human donor in a cohort sampled during active COVID-19. The specimen sequenced was peripheral blood.

The CDR3 protein is CASSLRQGMKIEQYF. The CDR3 DNA sequence: TGTGCCAGCAGCTTGCGGCAGGGTATGAAAATCGAGCAGTACTTC. This chain joins TRBV5-4 and TRBJ2-7, with D perhaps TRBD1 (5 bases). Trimming left V 1 base short and J 6 bases short, with 17 bases between. This CDR3 has 15 amino acids. CDR1 and CDR2 (germline): SGHNT, YYREEE (reference sequence).